Below are 11 T cell receptor beta chains sequenced from a single sample in a study of blood T cells in healthy people across ages. Using a J-beta primer mix together with a sample-barcoded 5' primer, a second PCR was run for about 7 to 12 cycles. TCRdb itself ran the 5' RACE reads through MiXCR, one entry per CDR3 protein. The sample gives around 800,000 distinct CDR3 sequences, around 24% of which show up once; approximately 2.9% is in the top ten. These data also featured in a second study, about T cells of mothers and their children.

The sequenced material came from blood. These receptor sequences come from a boy between 5 and 17 years old in good health.

This chain connects TRBV7-9 to TRBJ2-5; no definite D call. The V end lost 5 bases, the J end lost 5 bases, and 18 bases lay between the germline ends. The V gene's germline CDR1 is SEHNR and CDR2 FQNEAQ (reference sequence). This CDR3 spans 15 amino acids. CDR3 in DNA: TGTGCCAGCAGCGAGCACGCTAGAGTGGGCGAGACCCAGTACTTC. This sequence encodes CASSEHARVGETQYF. Full variable domain (remainder filled in from reference TRBV7-9 and TRBJ2-5): DTGVSQNPRHKITKRGQNVTFRCDPISEHNRLYWYRQTLGQGPEFLTYFQNEAQLEKSRLLSDRFSAERPKGSFSTLEIQRTEQGDSAMYLCASSEHARVGETQYFGPGTRLLVL.

The chain combines TRBV15 with TRBJ2-5, with TRBD2 as a possible D gene (6 bases). The CDR3 is 14 amino acids. V lost 6 bases and J 5 bases, leaving 16 bases between the germline ends. From germline, CDR1 is LNHNV and CDR2 YYDKDF (reference sequence). The DNA of the CDR3 is TGTGCCACCAGTACCTCCTTAGGGAGGGAGACCCAGTACTTC. It codes for CATSTSLGRETQYF.

V and J are TRBV10-3 and TRBJ2-5; D perhaps matches TRBD1 (6 bases). V was cut by 3 bases and J by 2 bases, with 10 bases left in between. Germline V gene data show CDR1 as ENHRY and CDR2 as SYGVKD. The CDR3 totals 14 residues. This chain's CDR3 is CAISDRGTQETQYF. The CDR3, as DNA: TGTGCCATCAGTGATAGGGGGACACAAGAGACCCAGTACTTC.

This clonotype was observed a handful of times. V gene TRBV12-3 or TRBV12-4 combines with J gene TRBJ2-5; D may correspond to TRBD1 or TRBD2 (5 bases each). The ends were cut back, 4 bases at V and 1 base at J, with 13 bases in the middle. This CDR3 contains 15 residues. For the CDR3, the DNA is TGTGCCAGCAGTTCAAACTCCGGGGCCCAAGAGACCCAGTACTTC. Translation gives CASSSNSGAQETQYF.

This rearrangement joins TRBV4-1 to TRBJ1-2; D remains ambiguous. V dropped 0 bases and J dropped 4 bases, with 9 bases sitting between them. The CDR3 is 14 residues long. In germline, CDR1 is MGHRA, CDR2 YSYEKL. CDR3 amino acids: CASSQDVRIYGYTF. In nucleotides, the CDR3 is TGCGCCAGCAGCCAAGATGTCCGGATCTATGGCTACACCTTC.

The chain couples TRBV9 to TRBJ2-5; D gene unclear. The last part of the DNA fits TRBJ2-7 better; the J call may be wrong. The CDR3 extends over 14 amino acids. CDR1 is SGDLS and CDR2 is YYNGEE in the germline V gene. The CDR3 nucleotides are TGTGCCAGCAGCGTAGAACCAGCCTCCTACGAGCAGTACTTC. It encodes CASSVEPASYEQYF.

V gene TRBV9 combines with J gene TRBJ2-2; D unclear. Germline CDR1 SGDLS, CDR2 YYNGEE. The CDR3 is 13 amino acids. Trimming took 6 bases from V and 6 from J, leaving 12 bases between them. CDR3 amino acids: CASTPSNAGELFF. Here the CDR3 DNA reads TGTGCCAGCACCCCCTCAAACGCCGGGGAGCTGTTTTTT. Based on the CDR3 plus reference TRBV9 and TRBJ2-2, the full variable domain is DSGVTQTPKHLITATGQRVTLRCSPRSGDLSVYWYQQSLDQGLQFLIQYYNGEERAKGNILERFSAQQFPDLHSELNLSSLELGDSALYFCASTPSNAGELFFGEGSRLTVL.

The V and J genes are TRBV20-1 and TRBJ1-3; D is uncertain. The ends were cut back, 6 bases at V and 1 base at J, with 10 bases in the middle. CDR1 DFQATT and CDR2 SNEGSKA come from the germline V gene (reference sequence). This CDR3 region has 13 residues. The CDR3 loop reads CSAGRGSGNTIYF. The CDR3 DNA reads TGCAGTGCCGGGCGGGGATCTGGAAACACCATATATTTT.

V usage is TRBV30 and J usage is TRBJ1-5; no definite D call. Germline CDR1 reads GTSNPN; CDR2 reads SVGIG (reference sequence). V was shortened by 5 bases and J by 3 bases, with 8 bases between the two germline ends. CDR3 size: 12 residues. The CDR3: CAWGDTNQPQHF. The CDR3 DNA sequence: TGTGCCTGGGGCGACACCAATCAGCCCCAGCATTTT.

This chain links TRBV20-1 with TRBJ2-5, with D possibly TRBD1 on 6 matching bases. The J call is uncertain, as TRBJ2-1 better fits the DNA end. Germline-derived CDR1 and CDR2 are DFQATT and SNEGSKA (reference sequence). The length of the CDR3 is 15 residues. In nucleotides, the CDR3 is TGCAGTGCTAGACTTGTTTTCAGGACAGTCAATGAGCAGTTCTTC. It encodes CSARLVFRTVNEQFF.

The sample holds a few counts of this clonotype. The CDR3 region has the DNA TGTGCCAGCAGCGCCCTCCAAGCGGGGAACAATGAGCAGTTCTTC. As protein: CASSALQAGNNEQFF. The chain carries TRBV9 and TRBJ2-1; 7 bases are a match to TRBD2. CDR1 is SGDLS and CDR2 is YYNGEE in the germline V gene. The CDR3 has 15 amino acids. Germline trimming cut 3 bases from V and 5 bases from J; bases unmatched to any gene: 8. The full variable domain, with the rest looked up from reference TRBV9 and TRBJ2-1, is DSGVTQTPKHLITATGQRVTLRCSPRSGDLSVYWYQQSLDQGLQFLIQYYNGEERAKGNILERFSAQQFPDLHSELNLSSLELGDSALYFCASSALQAGNNEQFFGPGTRLTVL.